The sequence of this TCR beta chain was determined in a study of T cell responses to AZD1222 COVID-19 vaccine. On this clone: The antigen is not known.

Whole-study results and caveats: Reports say nearly half of spike-specific TCRs go after unmutated variant regions. Vaccination with two AZD1222 doses was followed by a rise in Spike-specific TCR breadth and depth.

Produced via immunoSEQ multiplex PCR; TCRdb's table is partial and in-frame only. The sample lists 100,000 to 130,000 clones, roughly 87% occurring once. Sequencing used peripheral blood, obtained 28 days after the second AZD1222 dose. The clonotype was recovered from an adult who received the AZD1222 COVID-19 vaccine.

Written as DNA, the CDR3 is TGTGCCAGCTCAGCAGGACAGGGGGCACATACGCAGTATTTT. Protein sequence: CASSAGQGAHTQYF. The gene calls are TRBV18 and TRBJ2-3; 11 bases are a match to TRBD1. This CDR3 region has 14 residues. The junction had 5 bases not matched to a gene; V was cut back by 5 bases and J by 7 bases. The germline gives CDR1 KGHSH, CDR2 LQKENI.